The entry below describes one TCR beta chain. Its antigen is currently unknown. TCRdb's table, derived via immunoSEQ multiplex PCR, lists solely in-frame clones and lacks some. The data hold tens of thousands of clones, with about 94% observed a single time. This specimen comes from a study of cytomegalovirus exposure and HLA in healthy donors. Background on the study: The same platform as the roughly 670 first-cohort repertoires was used for the 120 validation repertoires, a later analysis reported. The study's findings and limits: According to the study, around 160 TCR beta chains were cytomegalovirus-associated. Among TCR sequences, most were rare, though some public TCRs appeared in many donors.

This CDR3 contains 11 residues. The V gene lost 4 bases and the J gene lost 8 bases, with 9 bases spanning the gap. Per the germline V gene, CDR1 is SQVTM and CDR2 is ANQGSEA. V is TRBV29-1 and J is TRBJ2-1, with no clear D. The sample taken for sequencing was PBMCs. This TCR was recovered from a woman between 18 and 29 years old in good health and CMV-seropositive. The CDR3 DNA reads TGCAGCGTTGCGGTGGTGGATGAGCAGTTCTTC. Its translation is CSVAVVDEQFF.